The clone carrying this TCR beta chain appeared once. Generated by immunoSEQ multiplex PCR, the TCRdb table keeps only in-frame clones and is missing some. The table shows about 730,000 clones, with about two thirds occurring only once. The sample comes from a study of shared clonotypes between healthy human individuals. For the study at large: Ranging from 18 to 49 in age, donors were a couple of women and three men.

CDR3 length: 12 amino acids. V lost 3 bases to trimming and J lost 2 bases, with 5 bases between them. Germline CDR1 reads ENHRY; CDR2 reads SYGVKD. The sample comprised memory CD4+ T cells sorted from blood. Subset noted: CD45RA-negative fraction. V and J are TRBV10-3 and TRBJ2-7; D gene ambiguous. This receptor was obtained from a woman aged 25 to 39 in good health. DNA for the CDR3: TGTGCCATCAGTGATAACGCCTACGAGCAGTACTTC. Protein sequence: CAISDNAYEQYF.